The 2 T cell receptor beta chains given below trace back to one sample, sequenced in a study of regulatory T cells in long-lasting Graves disease. Researchers made TCR beta libraries by using iRepertoire HTBI primers and running Arm-PCR on CDR3 regions. Via MiXCR, TCRdb re-called the multiplex PCR reads, giving one row per CDR3 protein. Of just over 600,000 distinct CDR3 sequences in the sample, 16% were seen once. The time point is: newly diagnosed GD, antithyroid drugs for less than 3 months. PBMC-extracted RNA yielded the TCR library. The sample was also linked to a second study, of T cells in Graves' hyperthyroidism and ophthalmopathy.

The sample consisted of peripheral blood mononuclear cells (PBMCs), taken at new diagnosis, from a patient treated with antithyroid drugs. Receptors were obtained from a woman aged 25 to 39 with Graves disease.

V gene TRBV29-1 combines with J gene TRBJ2-3; D perhaps matches TRBD2 (6 bases). The germline gives CDR1 SQVTM, CDR2 ANQGSEA. Trimming took off 7 bases at V and 6 bases at J, with 20 bases between the two ends. The CDR3 spans 14 residues. The DNA of the CDR3 is TGCAGCGCTGAGGGACTCTACGATAGGGATACGCAGTATTTT. Its protein product is CSAEGLYDRDTQYF.

This clonotype came up a few times. The J gene is TRBJ2-1, the V gene TRBV11-2; the match to TRBD2 covers 8 bases. Germline V gene data show CDR1 as SGHAT and CDR2 as FQNNGV. The CDR3 runs to 16 residues. V lost 1 base, J lost 4 bases, and 6 bases stayed unmatched. The DNA for the CDR3 is TGTGCCAGCAGCTTAGTCGGGGGGGCGATTTACAATGAGCAGTTCTTC. This encodes CASSLVGGAIYNEQFF.